Each of the 24 T cell receptor beta chains below was sequenced from the same sample in a study of T cells after posttransplantation cyclophosphamide. TCRdb keeps only in-frame clones here, not all; method: immunoSEQ multiplex PCR. Among around 19,000 clones listed, approximately 98% were seen once. The naive gate required viable CD3+CD4+ or CD3+CD8+ cells with CCR7+CD45RA+CD45RO-CD95-CD27+CD28+ phenotype. The sample consisted of naive CD4+ T cells sorted from PBMCs. Source of these receptors: a man between 35 and 55 years old in good health, CMV-negative, and a related stem cell transplant donor.

The gene calls are TRBV28 and TRBJ2-6; D unclear. Looked up from germline, CDR1 is MDHEN and CDR2 is SYDVKM. The CDR3 has 14 residues. Trimming pared 8 bases from V and 4 bases from J, leaving 12 bases between. CDR3 residues: CASLRLSGANVLTF. CDR3 nucleotide sequence: TGTGCCAGCTTGCGGTTATCCGGGGCCAACGTCCTGACTTTC.

V and J are TRBV28 and TRBJ1-1; D is uncertain. Germline-derived CDR1 and CDR2 are MDHEN and SYDVKM. The CDR3 has 12 residues. Trimming took off 3 bases at V and 9 bases at J, with 11 bases between the two ends. CDR3 bases: TGTGCCAGCAGTTTGGAGGTCAGGAAAGCTTTCTTT. This gives the protein CASSLEVRKAFF.

The CDR3 reads CASSPLGTGQLGEQFF. The CDR3 nucleotides read TGTGCCAGCTCACCATTAGGGACAGGGCAGTTGGGTGAGCAGTTCTTC. This sequence joins TRBV18 and TRBJ2-1; 9 bases align to TRBD1. V shed 2 bases and J 9 bases; nucleotides not matched to a gene: 11. CDR1 is KGHSH, CDR2 LQKENI, per germline. There are 16 residues in the CDR3. The whole variable domain, remainder taken from reference TRBV18 and TRBJ2-1, is NAGVMQNPRHLVRRRGQEARLRCSPMKGHSHVYWYRQLPEEGLKFMVYLQKENIIDESGMPKERFSAEFPKEGPSILRIQQVVRGDSAAYFCASSPLGTGQLGEQFFGPGTRLTVL.

This chain uses TRBV28 with TRBJ2-7; 10 positions agree with TRBD1. CDR1 and CDR2 from the germline V gene are MDHEN and SYDVKM. CDR3 length: 17 amino acids. Trimming took 3 bases from V and 6 from J; bases not matched to a gene: 14. The CDR3 here is CASSFHSLDRGFGEQYF. For the CDR3, the DNA is TGTGCCAGCAGTTTCCATTCTTTGGACAGGGGGTTTGGCGAGCAGTACTTC.

CDR3 in amino acids: CSARQGLRAFF. The CDR3 DNA reads TGCAGCGCAAGACAGGGCCTCAGAGCTTTCTTT. The rearrangement links TRBV29-1 to TRBJ1-1; 7 bases align to TRBD1. Trimming removed 7 bases from V and 10 bases from J; junction bases left unmatched: 9. The CDR3 consists of 11 residues. The germline gives CDR1 SQVTM, CDR2 ANQGSEA. The full variable domain, in which reference TRBV29-1 and TRBJ1-1 provide the parts outside the CDR3, is SAVISQKPSRDICQRGTSLTIQCQVDSQVTMMFWYRQQPGQSLTLIATANQGSEATYESGFVIDKFPISRPNLTFSTLTVSNMSPEDSSIYLCSARQGLRAFFGQGTRLTVV.

The sample holds one count of this clone. The J gene is TRBJ2-7, the V gene TRBV27, with D possibly being TRBD1 (6 bases). V gave up 5 bases and J gave up 3 bases, with 20 bases separating them. This CDR3 comprises 16 residues. Germline assignment: CDR1 MNHEY and CDR2 SMNVEV (reference sequence). The CDR3 DNA follows: TGTGCCAGCAGTCTCTCCGGACAGTCGAACGTCTACGAGCAGTACTTC. It yields the protein CASSLSGQSNVYEQYF.

V is TRBV29-1 and J is TRBJ1-3, with D maybe TRBD1 (6 bases). Trimming took off 0 bases at V and 4 bases at J, with 13 bases between the two ends. Looked up from germline, CDR1 is SQVTM and CDR2 is ANQGSEA. The CDR3 is made up of 15 amino acids. The CDR3 sequence is CSVEDQRTAGNTIYF. The CDR3 coding sequence is TGCAGCGTTGAAGATCAGAGGACAGCCGGAAACACCATATATTTT.

The chain carries TRBV9 and TRBJ1-1; the D gene is possibly TRBD1 (5 bases). Per germline, CDR1 SGDLS and CDR2 YYNGEE. Deletions cut 0 bases from V and 10 bases from J, with 13 bases between. CDR3 size: 13 residues. The CDR3 DNA reads TGTGCCAGCAGCGTAGGCGGGACCTCAGGAGCTTTCTTT. It is translated as CASSVGGTSGAFF. Full variable domain (outside the CDR3, taken from reference TRBV9 and TRBJ1-1): DSGVTQTPKHLITATGQRVTLRCSPRSGDLSVYWYQQSLDQGLQFLIQYYNGEERAKGNILERFSAQQFPDLHSELNLSSLELGDSALYFCASSVGGTSGAFFGQGTRLTVV.

The gene calls are TRBV9 and TRBJ2-3; 9 bases line up with TRBD1. Germline assignment: CDR1 SGDLS and CDR2 YYNGEE. The CDR3 loop spans 13 amino acids. V dropped 4 bases and J dropped 4; count of bases not matched to a gene: 1. CDR3: CASSRDRADTQYF. DNA for the CDR3: TGTGCCAGCAGCAGGGACAGGGCAGATACGCAGTATTTT.

This rearrangement joins TRBV29-1 to TRBJ2-3; D gene unclear. Trimming removed 7 bases from V and 1 base from J, with 12 bases in between. The CDR3 has 13 residues. Looked up from germline, CDR1 is SQVTM and CDR2 is ANQGSEA. CDR3 sequence reads: CSALLTGTDTQYF. DNA of the CDR3: TGCAGCGCACTACTGACTGGCACAGATACGCAGTATTTT.

The J gene is TRBJ2-1, the V gene TRBV6-1; maybe TRBD1 (6 bases). V was clipped by 5 bases and J by 6 bases, with 11 bases between them. CDR3 length: 13 residues. Looked up from germline, CDR1 is MNHNS and CDR2 is SASEGT. The CDR3 region has the DNA TGTGCCAGCAGTCTGGACAGATCCAATGAGCAGTTCTTC. It specifies CASSLDRSNEQFF.

The gene calls are TRBV9 and TRBJ2-3, with 7 bases fitting TRBD2. Per the germline V gene, CDR1 is SGDLS and CDR2 is YYNGEE. The CDR3 length is 15 residues. V shed 0 bases, J shed 0 bases, and the junction held 1 base outside the gene matches. CDR3 protein: CASSVGAGSTDTQYF. CDR3 bases: TGTGCCAGCAGCGTAGGAGCGGGAAGCACAGATACGCAGTATTTT.

V usage is TRBV19 and J usage is TRBJ2-2; 8 bases line up with TRBD2. This CDR3 region has 16 residues. The J segment lost 7 bases and the V segment lost 4 bases, leaving 11 bases of the junction unmatched. Germline V gene sequence: CDR1 LNHDA, CDR2 SQIVND (reference sequence). The CDR3 DNA reads TGTGCCAGTAGTAGGACTAGCAGCTCCTCAAACGGGGAGCTGTTTTTT. As protein: CASSRTSSSSNGELFF. The whole variable domain, remainder taken from reference TRBV19 and TRBJ2-2, is DGGITQSPKYLFRKEGQNVTLSCEQNLNHDAMYWYRQDPGQGLRLIYYSQIVNDFQKGDIAEGYSVSREKKESFPLTVTSAQKNPTAFYLCASSRTSSSSNGELFFGEGSRLTVL.

The genes are TRBV6-1 and TRBJ1-4; the match to TRBD1 covers 7 bases. CDR1 MNHNS and CDR2 SASEGT come from the germline V gene. This CDR3 spans 13 amino acids. Losses at the gene ends were 7 bases for V and 6 bases for J; bases not matched to a gene: 5. The CDR3 loop is CASTGQMHEKLFF. CDR3 sequence (DNA): TGTGCCAGCACGGGACAGATGCATGAAAAACTGTTTTTT.

This clone was observed a handful of times. The chain couples TRBV15 to TRBJ2-7; 15 nucleotides align to TRBD2. Per germline, CDR1 LNHNV and CDR2 YYDKDF (reference sequence). The V segment lost 3 bases and the J segment 0 bases; nucleotides outside the gene matches: 6. The CDR3 is 18 amino acids. In nucleotides, the CDR3 is TGTGCCACCAGCAGCGGGACTAGCGGGAGGCTTTTCTCCTACGAGCAGTACTTC. This sequence encodes CATSSGTSGRLFSYEQYF.

The chain is built from TRBV7-3 and TRBJ2-1, with D maybe TRBD1 (6 bases). The CDR3 consists of 17 residues. The germline V gene encodes CDR1 SGHTA and CDR2 FQGTGA. Trimming cost V 5 bases and J 2 bases, with 19 bases left between them. The CDR3 reads CASSPNRALSAYNEQFF. CDR3 bases: TGTGCCAGCAGCCCAAACAGGGCATTAAGCGCCTACAATGAGCAGTTCTTC. Complete variable domain (other parts from reference TRBV7-3 and TRBJ2-1): GAGVSQTPSNKVTEKGKYVELRCDPISGHTALYWYRQSLGQGPEFLIYFQGTGAADDSGLPNDRFFAVRPEGSVSTLKIQRTERGDSAVYLCASSPNRALSAYNEQFFGPGTRLTVL.

The V gene is TRBV28, the J gene TRBJ1-6; D is perhaps TRBD1 (5 bases). V was clipped by 8 bases and J by 6 bases, with 17 bases between them. CDR1 is MDHEN, CDR2 SYDVKM, per germline. The CDR3 covers 15 residues. The CDR3 region has the DNA TGTGCCAGCGGGCTCGGGGGTGATGCTAATTCACCCCTCCACTTT. Protein: CASGLGGDANSPLHF.

The rearrangement joins TRBV9 to TRBJ2-2; 7 bases line up with TRBD1. This CDR3 has 17 amino acids. The J segment lost 7 bases and the V segment lost 2 bases, leaving 14 bases of the junction unmatched. Germline V lookup: CDR1 SGDLS, CDR2 YYNGEE. The CDR3 here is CASSVGDRARMYGELFF. As DNA, the CDR3 is TGTGCCAGCAGCGTTGGTGACAGGGCCCGAATGTACGGGGAGCTGTTTTTT. Full variable domain (rest looked up from reference TRBV9 and TRBJ2-2): DSGVTQTPKHLITATGQRVTLRCSPRSGDLSVYWYQQSLDQGLQFLIQYYNGEERAKGNILERFSAQQFPDLHSELNLSSLELGDSALYFCASSVGDRARMYGELFFGEGSRLTVL.

The V gene is TRBV12-5, the J gene TRBJ2-3; 7 positions match TRBD1. Germline V gene data show CDR1 as LGHNT and CDR2 as FRNRAP. V lost 6 bases to trimming and J lost 3 bases; unmatched junction nucleotides: 3. The CDR3 covers 13 residues. The CDR3 nucleotides are TGTGCTAGTGGGCCACAGGGGACAGATACGCAGTATTTT. This sequence encodes CASGPQGTDTQYF.

In its sample, this clone was seen once. The chain employs TRBV7-2 and TRBJ1-4; D is unresolved. Trimming took off 1 base at V and 15 bases at J, with 12 bases between the two ends. The V gene's germline CDR1 is SGHTA and CDR2 FQGNSA. This CDR3 is 12 amino acids long. CDR3 protein: CASSLVSREMFF. The CDR3 DNA is TGTGCCAGCAGCTTAGTGTCCCGAGAGATGTTTTTT.

CDR3 sequence: CASSQDSVNEQFF. The CDR3 nucleotides are TGCGCCAGCAGCCAAGACTCAGTCAATGAGCAGTTCTTC. This chain links TRBV4-1 with TRBJ2-1, with D unresolved. V was pared by 0 bases and J by 6 bases, with 6 bases between. CDR1 and CDR2 from the germline V gene are MGHRA and YSYEKL. This CDR3 has 13 residues.

V is TRBV7-2 and J is TRBJ1-1, with unresolved D. Germline-derived CDR1 and CDR2 are SGHTA and FQGNSA. V gave up 2 bases and J gave up 0 bases, with 10 bases separating them. The CDR3 contains 15 residues. The CDR3 here is CASSLLAGLNTEAFF. The CDR3 DNA follows: TGTGCCAGCAGCTTACTGGCAGGCCTGAACACTGAAGCTTTCTTT.

This chain connects TRBV6-4 to TRBJ1-5, with TRBD1 matching 9 bases. Looked up from germline, CDR1 is MRHNA and CDR2 is SNTAGT. Losses at the gene ends were 5 bases for V and 3 bases for J; bases not matched to a gene: 5. This CDR3 has 15 amino acids. The CDR3 sequence: CASSLWDRVNQPQHF. DNA for the CDR3: TGTGCCAGCAGTCTTTGGGACAGGGTCAATCAGCCCCAGCATTTT.

The chain combines TRBV5-6 with TRBJ2-5, with 9 bases that match TRBD1. The CDR3 totals 15 residues. From germline, CDR1 is SGHDT and CDR2 YYEEEE. The ends lost 0 bases at V and 2 bases at J; junction bases unmatched: 2. The CDR3 spells CASSLGGQGQETQYF. CDR3 in DNA: TGTGCCAGCAGCTTGGGGGGACAGGGACAAGAGACCCAGTACTTC.